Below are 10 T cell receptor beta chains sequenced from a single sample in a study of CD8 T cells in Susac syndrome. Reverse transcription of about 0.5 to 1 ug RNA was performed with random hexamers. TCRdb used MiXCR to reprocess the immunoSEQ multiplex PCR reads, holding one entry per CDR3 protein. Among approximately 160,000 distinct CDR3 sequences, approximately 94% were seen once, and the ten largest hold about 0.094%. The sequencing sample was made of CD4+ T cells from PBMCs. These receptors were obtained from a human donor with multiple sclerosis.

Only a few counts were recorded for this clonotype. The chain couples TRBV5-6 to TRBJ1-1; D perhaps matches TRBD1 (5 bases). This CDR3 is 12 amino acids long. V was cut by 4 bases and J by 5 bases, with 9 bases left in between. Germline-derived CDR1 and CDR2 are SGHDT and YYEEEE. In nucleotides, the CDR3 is TGTGCCAGCAGCCGGGGGGGTACTGAAGCTTTCTTT. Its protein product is CASSRGGTEAFF.

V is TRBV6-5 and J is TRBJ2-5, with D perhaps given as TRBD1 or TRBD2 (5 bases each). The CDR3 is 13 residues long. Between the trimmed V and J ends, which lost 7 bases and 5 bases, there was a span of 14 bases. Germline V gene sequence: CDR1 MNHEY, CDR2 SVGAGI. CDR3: CASTSWGWETQYF. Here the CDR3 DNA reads TGTGCCAGCACCTCGTGGGGGTGGGAGACCCAGTACTTC.

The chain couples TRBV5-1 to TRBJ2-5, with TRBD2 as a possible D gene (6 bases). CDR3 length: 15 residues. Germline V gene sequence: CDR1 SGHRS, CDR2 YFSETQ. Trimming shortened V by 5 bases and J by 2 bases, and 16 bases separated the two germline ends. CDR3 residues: CASRALEGGQETQYF. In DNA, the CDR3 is TGCGCCAGCAGGGCACTGGAGGGTGGTCAAGAGACCCAGTACTTC.

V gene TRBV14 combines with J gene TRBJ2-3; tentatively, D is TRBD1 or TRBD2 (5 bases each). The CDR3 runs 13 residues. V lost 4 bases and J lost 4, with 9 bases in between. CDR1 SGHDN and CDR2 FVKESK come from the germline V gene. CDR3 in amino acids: CASSPRGPDTQYF. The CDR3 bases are TGTGCCAGCAGCCCACGGGGACCAGATACGCAGTATTTT. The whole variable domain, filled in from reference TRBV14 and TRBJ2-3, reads EAGVTQFPSHSVIEKGQTVTLRCDPISGHDNLYWYRRVMGKEIKFLLHFVKESKQDESGMPNNRFLAERTGGTYSTLKVQPAELEDSGVYFCASSPRGPDTQYFGPGTRLTVL.

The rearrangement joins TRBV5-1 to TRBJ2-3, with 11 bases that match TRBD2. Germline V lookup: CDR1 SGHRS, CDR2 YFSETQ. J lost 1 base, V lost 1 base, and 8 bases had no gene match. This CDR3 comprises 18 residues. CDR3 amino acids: CASSLRLAGGLGTDTQYF. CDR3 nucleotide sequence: TGCGCCAGCAGCTTGCGGCTAGCGGGAGGTCTCGGCACAGATACGCAGTATTTT.

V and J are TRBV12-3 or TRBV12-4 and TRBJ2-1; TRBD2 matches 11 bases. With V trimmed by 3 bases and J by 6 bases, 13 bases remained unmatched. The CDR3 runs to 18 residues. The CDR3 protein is CASSFGRLAGRVGNEQFF. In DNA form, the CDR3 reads TGTGCCAGCAGTTTCGGCCGACTAGCGGGAAGAGTAGGCAATGAGCAGTTCTTC.

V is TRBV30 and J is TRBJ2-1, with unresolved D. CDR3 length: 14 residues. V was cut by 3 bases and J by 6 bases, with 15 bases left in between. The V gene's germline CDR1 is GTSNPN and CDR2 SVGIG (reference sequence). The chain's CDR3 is CAWSHLGLGNEQFF. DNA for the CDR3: TGTGCCTGGAGCCACCTCGGCTTAGGCAATGAGCAGTTCTTC.

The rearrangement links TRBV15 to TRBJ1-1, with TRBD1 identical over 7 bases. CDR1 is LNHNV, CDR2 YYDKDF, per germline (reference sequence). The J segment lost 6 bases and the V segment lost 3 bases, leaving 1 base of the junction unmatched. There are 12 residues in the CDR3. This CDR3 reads CATSRDRSEAFF. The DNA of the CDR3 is TGTGCCACCAGCAGGGACAGGTCTGAAGCTTTCTTT.

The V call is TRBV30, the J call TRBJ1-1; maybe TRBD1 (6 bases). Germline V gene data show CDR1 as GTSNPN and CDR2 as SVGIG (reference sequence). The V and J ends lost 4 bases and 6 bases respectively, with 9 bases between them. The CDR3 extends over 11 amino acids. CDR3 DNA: TGTGCCTGGATTGCAGGGGCTGAAGCTTTCTTT. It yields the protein CAWIAGAEAFF.

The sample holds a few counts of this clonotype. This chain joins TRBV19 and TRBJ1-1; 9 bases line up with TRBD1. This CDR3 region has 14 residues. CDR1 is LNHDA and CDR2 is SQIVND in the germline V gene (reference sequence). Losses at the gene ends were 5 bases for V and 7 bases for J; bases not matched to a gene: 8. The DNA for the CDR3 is TGTGCCAGTAGTCGTAAGACAGGGGGAGATGAAGCTTTCTTT. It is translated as CASSRKTGGDEAFF.